One sample yielded the 17 T cell receptor beta chains listed below, sequenced in a study of shared clonotypes between healthy human individuals. Clones were sequenced by immunoSEQ multiplex PCR, and TCRdb holds only the in-frame ones, with some missing. The data contain approximately 500,000 clones, 75% to 80% of them singletons. The sample taken for sequencing was PBMCs. These receptors came from a woman aged 40 to 55 in good health. Some clones in this sample may be carry-over from other donors' samples.

This rearrangement joins TRBV6-5 to TRBJ2-7, with D perhaps matching TRBD1 or TRBD2 (5 bases each). This CDR3 contains 13 residues. Per the germline V gene, CDR1 is MNHEY and CDR2 is SVGAGI. V was cut by 6 bases and J by 4 bases, with 13 bases left in between. The CDR3, as DNA: TGTGCCAGCAGCCGACGGGGCCGGTACGAGCAGTACTTC. Translating gives CASSRRGRYEQYF.

The rearrangement uses TRBV27 and TRBJ1-2; D unresolved. V dropped 5 bases and J dropped 2 bases, with 12 bases sitting between them. This CDR3 contains 14 residues. Germline V lookup: CDR1 MNHEY, CDR2 SMNVEV (reference sequence). CDR3 protein: CASSPQGENYGYTF. The CDR3 DNA follows: TGTGCCAGCAGTCCCCAAGGAGAGAACTATGGCTACACCTTC.

This chain links TRBV7-9 with TRBJ2-5; 8 nucleotides align to TRBD2. CDR1 SEHNR and CDR2 FQNEAQ come from the germline V gene (reference sequence). The ends lost 5 bases at V and 2 bases at J; junction bases unmatched: 10. This CDR3 is 16 amino acids long. CDR3: CASSGREREWQETQYF. In DNA, the CDR3 is TGTGCCAGCAGCGGCAGGGAGCGGGAGTGGCAAGAGACCCAGTACTTC.

This clone was recorded many times. The chain carries TRBV27 and TRBJ2-1; TRBD2 agrees at 8 bases. Trimming removed 5 bases from V and 3 bases from J; junction bases left unmatched: 9. The germline V gene has CDR1 MNHEY and CDR2 SMNVEV (reference sequence). This CDR3 region has 16 residues. CDR3 region: CASSLQPLAGYNEQFF. The CDR3 DNA is TGTGCCAGCAGTCTCCAACCCCTAGCGGGCTACAATGAGCAGTTCTTC.

The chain uses TRBV29-1 and TRBJ2-3; D is undetermined. The CDR3 consists of 13 residues. V dropped 1 base and J dropped 4 bases, with 9 bases sitting between them. In germline, CDR1 is SQVTM, CDR2 ANQGSEA. The chain's CDR3 is CSVEGPKPDTQYF. Here the CDR3 DNA reads TGCAGCGTTGAAGGCCCCAAGCCAGATACGCAGTATTTT.

The genes are TRBV5-1 and TRBJ2-7, with 15 bases that match TRBD2. The length of the CDR3 is 14 residues. With V trimmed by 4 bases and J by 7 bases, 3 bases remained unmatched. Germline V gives CDR1 SGHRS, CDR2 YFSETQ. DNA for the CDR3: TGCGCCAGCAGCCCCGGGACTAGCGGGAGGGAGCAGTACTTC. It is translated as CASSPGTSGREQYF.

The rearrangement links TRBV2 to TRBJ1-3; D call uncertain. Germline V gives CDR1 SNHLY, CDR2 FYNNEI. Deletions cut 10 bases from V and 2 bases from J, with 9 bases between. This CDR3 is 12 amino acids long. The DNA for the CDR3 is TGTGCCACCGGGGTTACTGGAAACACCATATATTTT. Protein: CATGVTGNTIYF.

The genes are TRBV27 and TRBJ1-4; D not resolved. Trimming cost V 8 bases and J 2 bases, with 12 bases left between them. Germline loops: CDR1 MNHEY, CDR2 SMNVEV (reference sequence). This CDR3 is 14 amino acids long. CDR3 in amino acids: CASGYFRTNEKLFF. The DNA for the CDR3 is TGTGCCAGCGGGTACTTTAGGACTAATGAAAAACTGTTTTTT.

In this sample, this clone turned up many times. The chain is built from TRBV6-1 and TRBJ2-1; weak D call: TRBD1 (6 bases). Germline assignment: CDR1 MNHNS and CDR2 SASEGT. This CDR3 comprises 15 residues. V lost 4 bases and J lost 2, with 12 bases in between. The CDR3 DNA is TGTGCCAGCAGTGTAAGGACAGAGACCTACAATGAGCAGTTCTTC. Its protein is CASSVRTETYNEQFF.

CDR3 loop: CSVGGRDGDGFYGYTF. As DNA, the CDR3 is TGCAGCGTTGGGGGGAGGGACGGAGACGGATTCTATGGCTACACCTTC. The chain is built from TRBV29-1 and TRBJ1-2; D may be TRBD1 (5 bases). Germline V CDR1 and CDR2: SQVTM, ANQGSEA. V lost 4 bases and J lost 4, with 22 bases in between. This CDR3 is 16 amino acids long.

This chain connects TRBV2 to TRBJ2-7; tentatively, D is TRBD1 or TRBD2 (5 bases each). The CDR3 is 14 amino acids. The V end lost 6 bases, the J end lost 0 bases, and 12 bases lay between the germline ends. Germline assignment: CDR1 SNHLY and CDR2 FYNNEI. CDR3 DNA sequence: TGTGCCAGCAGCCTGGGGGTCCCCTCCTACGAGCAGTACTTC. It yields the protein CASSLGVPSYEQYF.

The chain couples TRBV4-2 to TRBJ2-7; tentative D call: TRBD2 (5 bases). The CDR3 length is 14 residues. Germline loops: CDR1 LGHNA, CDR2 YNFKEQ. Deletions cut 1 base from V and 4 bases from J, with 11 bases between. As DNA, the CDR3 is TGTGCCAGCAGCCAAGTAGGTACGGGGTACGAGCAGTACTTC. Translated: CASSQVGTGYEQYF.

The chain joins TRBV5-8 to TRBJ2-7; no reliable D call. Germline assignment: CDR1 SGHTS and CDR2 YDEGEE. Trimming stripped 2 bases from V and 1 base from J, with 13 bases between. The CDR3 spans 15 residues. The CDR3 DNA follows: TGTGCCAGCAGCTTCGAGGCAGGTCCATCCTACGAGCAGTACTTC. As protein: CASSFEAGPSYEQYF.

The rearrangement joins TRBV6-1 to TRBJ2-3, with 11 bases aligning to TRBD2. Germline CDR1 MNHNS, CDR2 SASEGT. The CDR3 is made up of 14 amino acids. Trimming cost V 6 bases and J 1 base; bases outside gene matches: 0. DNA of the CDR3: TGTGCCAGCAGACTAGCGGGAGGCACAGATACGCAGTATTTT. This encodes CASRLAGGTDTQYF.

The gene calls are TRBV11-2 and TRBJ2-2; TRBD2 aligns across 12 bases. There are 17 residues in the CDR3. Per the germline V gene, CDR1 is SGHAT and CDR2 is FQNNGV. Trimming took 3 bases from V and 0 from J; bases not matched to a gene: 2. CDR3 protein: CASSFGLAGTNTGELFF. In nucleotides, the CDR3 is TGTGCCAGCAGCTTCGGACTAGCGGGGACGAACACCGGGGAGCTGTTTTTT.

Remarks on this clone: Distinct nucleotide sequences in the sample also encode this CDR3. The rearrangement joins TRBV7-9 to TRBJ1-2; tentatively, D is TRBD1 (5 bases). This CDR3 comprises 18 residues. Germline V gene lookup returns CDR1 SEHNR and CDR2 FQNEAQ (reference sequence). V was cut by 5 bases and J by 7 bases, with 29 bases left in between. The CDR3 loop reads CASSRPPGTSTTRGGYTF. CDR3 nucleotides: TGTGCCAGCAGCCGACCTCCTGGGACCTCCACCACACGGGGTGGCTACACCTTC.

V usage is TRBV28 and J usage is TRBJ1-5; the match to TRBD1 covers 10 bases. The CDR3 has 15 residues. J was trimmed by 2 bases and V by 5 bases; bases with no gene match: 3. Per germline, CDR1 MDHEN and CDR2 SYDVKM. CDR3 sequence (DNA): TGTGCCAGCAGTACCGGGACAGGGGGCAATCAGCCCCAGCATTTT. Its translation is CASSTGTGGNQPQHF.